Given below is one T cell receptor beta chain in context. The antigen is unknown. Adults of Caucasian background living in Nashville, Tennessee made up all donors. With 9 bases removed from V and 3 bases from J, the gap between germline ends came to 9 bases. The V gene's germline CDR1 is LNHDA and CDR2 SQIVND (reference sequence). The CDR3 has 12 residues. The table came from immunoSEQ multiplex PCR; TCRdb's copy has only in-frame clones and leaves some out. The table includes approximately 1.5 million clones, nearly 99% detected once. This sample is part of a study of shared clonotypes between healthy human individuals. Study-level background: Sampling drew on donors who were two women and a few men aged 18 to 49. There were three CD4 naive, three CD4 memory, two CD8 naive and one CD8 memory plates per donor.

Study findings and constraints: Donors were few, which limited the genetic and exposure-history diversity represented.

The origin of this receptor is a man aged 30 to 45 in good health. The V gene is TRBV19, the J gene TRBJ1-5; D might be TRBD1 (6 bases). Sample: naive CD4+ T cells sorted from blood. Subset denoted: CD45RA+ positively selected. CDR3 region: CASKGVNQPQHF. The CDR3 DNA sequence: TGTGCCAGCAAGGGGGTCAATCAGCCCCAGCATTTT.